This paragraph covers one TCR beta chain sequence. This record comes from a study of blood T cell repertoires in COVID-19. In the study overall: Italy, Spain and the United States were the sources of the convalescent and acute COVID-19 samples. PBMCs, B-cell-depleted T cells, or T cells were the source of the cDNA or gDNA that made up the material.

Original processing methods: Amplified reference gene primers provided the basis for estimating nucleated cell counts. Assay used: immunoSEQ multiplex PCR; TCRdb lists only in-frame clones, some missing. V and J calls and clone size are those listed in that table; D and trimming were worked out from the DNA. The table lists 250,000 to 350,000 clones, 75% to 90% of them singletons, with 2% to 2.5% in the top ten. Trimming took 3 bases from V and 4 from J; bases not matched to a gene: 14. Looked up from germline, CDR1 is SQVTM and CDR2 is ANQGSEA. This CDR3 has 18 amino acids. The rearrangement joins TRBV29-1 to TRBJ2-3; 12 bases agree with TRBD2. Sequencing used peripheral blood. This clonotype originated in a woman between 50 and 59 years old who had recovered from COVID-19. CDR3 DNA sequence: TGCAGCGTTGAGGGGTCCCGACTAGCGGGAGACGTCCCAGATACGCAGTATTTT. Translating gives CSVEGSRLAGDVPDTQYF.